A single sample is the source of the 3 T cell receptor beta chains below, sequenced in a study of cytomegalovirus exposure and HLA in healthy donors. The PCR was carried out with 60 Vbeta primers and 13 Jbeta primers. Generated by immunoSEQ multiplex PCR, the TCRdb table keeps only in-frame clones and is missing some. The sample comprises approximately 160,000 clones, around 78% of which are singletons, and 1% rests with the top ten. The sequencing sample was made of PBMCs. These TCRs come from a woman aged 40 to 50 in good health and CMV-seronegative.

CDR3: CASSPLQGDQPQHF. The CDR3 DNA reads as TGTGCCAGCTCACCCCTCCAGGGGGATCAGCCCCAGCATTTT. The chain couples TRBV18 to TRBJ1-5, with 7 bases that match TRBD1. J was trimmed by 5 bases and V by 3 bases; bases with no gene match: 4. CDR1 is KGHSH, CDR2 LQKENI, per germline. This CDR3 spans 14 amino acids.

This rearrangement joins TRBV7-9 to TRBJ2-3; 11 bases line up with TRBD1. The J segment lost 4 bases and the V segment lost 6 bases, leaving 6 bases of the junction unmatched. This CDR3 region has 15 residues. Germline V lookup: CDR1 SEHNR, CDR2 FQNEAQ (reference sequence). The CDR3 reads CASSSDRGPADTQYF. The CDR3 DNA sequence: TGTGCCAGCAGTTCGGACAGGGGGCCTGCAGATACGCAGTATTTT.

V and J are TRBV7-6 and TRBJ2-6; 8 bases map to TRBD1. The CDR3 totals 18 residues. V lost 1 base and J lost 0; bases outside the gene matches: 5. Germline values: CDR1 SGHVS, CDR2 FNYEAQ. The CDR3 DNA reads TGTGCCAGCAGCTTAGTAGGACAGGGAGGCTCTGGGGCCAACGTCCTGACTTTC. Residues: CASSLVGQGGSGANVLTF.